This T cell receptor beta chain stems from a study of blood T cell repertoires in COVID-19. Study background: Collection of acute and convalescent COVID-19 samples took place in the United States, Italy and Spain. T cells, B-cell-depleted T cells, or PBMCs supplied cDNA or gDNA.

This clone has a single count. In the source study's methods: Estimated nucleated cell counts came from reference gene primer amplification. This table comes from immunoSEQ multiplex PCR, and its TCRdb copy is limited to in-frame clones, with some not included. V, J and clone size reflect that table, while D and trimming were determined from the DNA. The table shows hundreds of thousands of clones, with roughly 80% occurring only once. V shed 1 base and J 7 bases; nucleotides not matched to a gene: 2. The CDR3 spans 14 residues. CDR1 MGHRA and CDR2 YSYEKL come from the germline V gene. The chain couples TRBV4-1 to TRBJ2-2, with TRBD1 identical over 8 bases. Sequenced sample: peripheral blood. The receptor was derived from a woman aged 40 to 49 with active or convalescent COVID-19. CDR3 amino acids: CASSQAGGGGELFF. The DNA of the CDR3 is TGCGCCAGCAGCCAAGCAGGGGGCGGCGGGGAGCTGTTTTTT.